This T cell receptor (beta chain) derives from a study of T-cell reconstitution after alpha-beta-depleted transplantation in children. Preparation of the TCRbeta library involved a method that used unique molecular identifiers. Using its own MiXCR run on the PCR reads, TCRdb lists one record per CDR3 protein. The repertoire has hundreds of thousands of distinct CDR3 sequences, 10% to 15% of them found once; the top ten carry 0.79%. The sequencing here drew on PBMCs, taken before TCRalphabeta/CD19-depleted stem cell transplant. The TCR was taken from a girl aged 2 to 10 with congenital amegakaryocytic thrombocytopenia, due to receive a stem cell transplant.

The CDR3 DNA is TGTGCCAGCAGCCAAGCTCCCCTGGAGCAGTTCTTC. Translating it yields CASSQAPLEQFF. The chain joins TRBV3-1 to TRBJ2-1; the D is unclear. CDR1 is LGHDT and CDR2 is YNNKEL in the germline V gene (reference sequence). With 1 base removed from V and 10 bases from J, the gap between germline ends came to 8 bases. The CDR3 extends over 12 amino acids.